These 25 T cell receptor beta chains share one sample of origin, sequenced in a study of naive and memory T cell subsets. Both TRBC1 and TRBC2 were covered by a beta constant-region primer of two equimolar oligonucleotides. Nested alpha and beta constant-region primers with the SP2 primer drove four PCR rounds on ligated cDNA. TCRdb fed the UMI-ligation and nested PCR reads into MiXCR, producing one record per CDR3 protein. The table includes around 110,000 distinct CDR3 sequences, 30% to 45% detected once. The sequenced sample consisted of central memory CD4+ T cells from blood. The receptor set was obtained from a human donor in good health.

This clonotype was found many times. The genes are TRBV7-3 and TRBJ2-5; either TRBD1 or TRBD2 may fit D (5 bases each). The CDR3 extends over 16 amino acids. The V and J ends lost 1 base and 5 bases respectively, with 17 bases between them. Germline V gives CDR1 SGHTA, CDR2 FQGTGA. CDR3 loop: CASSLNPLSGPETQYF. The CDR3 DNA reads TGTGCCAGCAGCTTAAACCCCCTCTCGGGACCCGAGACCCAGTACTTC.

The chain has TRBV10-3 and TRBJ2-5, with D possibly TRBD2 on 6 matching bases. The germline gives CDR1 ENHRY, CDR2 SYGVKD. V dropped 0 bases and J dropped 5 bases, with 19 bases sitting between them. CDR3 length: 17 residues. CDR3 residues: CAISESELAVPGETQYF. The CDR3 coding sequence is TGTGCCATCAGTGAGTCGGAGTTAGCGGTTCCTGGGGAGACCCAGTACTTC.

The V and J genes are TRBV10-3 and TRBJ2-3; D ambiguous. The ends were cut back, 8 bases at V and 0 bases at J, with 3 bases in the middle. The CDR3 runs 11 residues. Germline V gene sequence: CDR1 ENHRY, CDR2 SYGVKD. Here the CDR3 DNA reads TGTGCCATCTCGAGCACAGATACGCAGTATTTT. This sequence encodes CAISSTDTQYF.

The CDR3 bases are TGTGCCAGCAGCAGGGGACTAGCGGGACCCTACAATGAGCAGTTCTTC. This codes for CASSRGLAGPYNEQFF. V gene TRBV7-2 combines with J gene TRBJ2-1; the match to TRBD2 covers 13 bases. This CDR3 contains 16 residues. Unmatched junction bases numbered 3, after V lost 5 bases and J lost 2 bases. Germline CDR1 is SGHTA and CDR2 is FQGNSA.

The chain links TRBV29-1 to TRBJ2-2; 8 bases align to TRBD2. CDR1 is SQVTM and CDR2 is ANQGSEA in the germline V gene. The V and J ends lost 4 bases and 4 bases, in that order; junction bases with no gene match: 5. There are 14 residues in the CDR3. CDR3 residues: CSVGVAGTTGELFF. The CDR3 DNA sequence: TGCAGCGTTGGAGTAGCGGGAACCACCGGGGAGCTGTTTTTT.

This clonotype came up a few times. The J gene is TRBJ1-5, the V gene TRBV27, with 9 bases identical to TRBD1. Germline CDR1 and CDR2: MNHEY and SMNVEV (reference sequence). Trimming removed 6 bases from V and 0 bases from J; junction bases left unmatched: 3. This CDR3 contains 15 residues. CDR3 residues: CASRMDRGSNQPQHF. CDR3 in DNA: TGTGCCAGCAGGATGGACAGGGGTAGCAATCAGCCCCAGCATTTT.

The rearrangement joins TRBV19 to TRBJ2-1, with TRBD2 as a possible D gene (6 bases). V lost 10 bases, J lost 6 bases, and 19 bases lay in between. Germline V CDR1 and CDR2: LNHDA, SQIVND (reference sequence). The CDR3 loop spans 14 amino acids. CDR3 sequence (DNA): TGTGCCACCTCATATCGGGAGTTATTCAATGAGCAGTTCTTC. Translated: CATSYRELFNEQFF.

The chain couples TRBV28 to TRBJ1-2; 12 positions match TRBD1. This CDR3 is built from 14 residues. V trimming: 5 bases; J trimming: 8 bases; junction bases outside the gene matches: 6. In germline, CDR1 is MDHEN, CDR2 SYDVKM. The DNA for the CDR3 is TGTGCCAGCAGTGGGACAGGGGGCCTTCAAGGCTACACCTTC. Protein: CASSGTGGLQGYTF.

V is TRBV20-1 and J is TRBJ1-6, with 7 bases that match TRBD1. The germline V gene encodes CDR1 DFQATT and CDR2 SNEGSKA (reference sequence). CDR3 length: 12 amino acids. CDR3 sequence: CTTGDYNSPLHF. CDR3 in DNA: TGCACCACAGGGGATTATAATTCACCCCTCCACTTT.

The rearrangement uses TRBV4-1 and TRBJ1-1; 9 positions match TRBD1. The CDR3 totals 17 residues. Germline V gene sequence: CDR1 MGHRA, CDR2 YSYEKL. The trim removed 0 bases at V and 4 bases at J, leaving 9 bases unmatched. The CDR3 loop is CASSQDGQGSLVTEAFF. CDR3 bases: TGCGCCAGCAGCCAAGATGGACAGGGGTCCCTGGTCACTGAAGCTTTCTTT.

The chain carries TRBV6-1 and TRBJ2-4; tentative D call: TRBD2 (6 bases). The germline CDR1 and CDR2 sequences are MNHNS and SASEGT. This CDR3 spans 19 amino acids. V was pared by 3 bases and J by 3 bases, with 24 bases between. The CDR3 here is CASSDGFWPSQGGKNIQYF. The CDR3 DNA reads TGTGCCAGCAGTGACGGATTTTGGCCTTCTCAGGGAGGCAAAAACATTCAGTACTTC.

This clonotype was observed many times. The J gene is TRBJ1-5, the V gene TRBV5-5; 8 nucleotides line up with TRBD1. The CDR3 totals 15 residues. Germline CDR1 reads SGHKS; CDR2 reads YYEKEE (reference sequence). Trimming cost V 4 bases and J 5 bases; bases outside gene matches: 8. In DNA, the CDR3 is TGTGCCAGCAGCAGAACCGGGACAGGAGATCAGCCCCAGCATTTT. Protein product: CASSRTGTGDQPQHF. Full variable domain (outside the CDR3, taken from reference TRBV5-5 and TRBJ1-5): DAGVTQSPTHLIKTRGQQVTLRCSPISGHKSVSWYQQVLGQGPQFIFQYYEKEERGRGNFPDRFSARQFPNYSSELNVNALLLGDSALYLCASSRTGTGDQPQHFGDGTRLSIL.

This clonotype has just one count. The CDR3, as DNA: TGTGCCAGCAGTTTATCCCCAGGGAACACAGATACGCAGTATTTT. Amino acid sequence: CASSLSPGNTDTQYF. This rearrangement joins TRBV28 to TRBJ2-3; tentative D call: TRBD1 (5 bases). V was cut by 1 base and J by 2 bases, with 10 bases left in between. The CDR3 length is 15 residues. Per germline, CDR1 MDHEN and CDR2 SYDVKM.

The rearrangement joins TRBV7-6 to TRBJ2-3; unclear D gene. Germline assignment: CDR1 SGHVS and CDR2 FNYEAQ. The ends were cut back, 5 bases at V and 3 bases at J, with 9 bases in the middle. This CDR3 is built from 13 residues. In DNA form, the CDR3 reads TGTGCCAGCAGCAGAAGCTTAACAGATACGCAGTATTTT. It codes for CASSRSLTDTQYF.

The rearrangement joins TRBV19 to TRBJ2-3; the match to TRBD2 covers 7 bases. The CDR3 covers 15 residues. CDR1 and CDR2 (germline): LNHDA, SQIVND (reference sequence). With 5 bases clipped from V and 1 base from J, the junction kept 6 bases outside the gene matches. The CDR3 DNA follows: TGTGCCAGTAGTTTTAAGCGGGACGGCACAGATACGCAGTATTTT. Its translation: CASSFKRDGTDTQYF.

The chain recombines TRBV27 with TRBJ2-1, with TRBD2 matching 8 bases. The trim removed 5 bases at V and 5 bases at J, leaving 17 bases unmatched. The CDR3 is made up of 18 amino acids. The germline V gene encodes CDR1 MNHEY and CDR2 SMNVEV (reference sequence). CDR3 protein: CASSHPSGRGWGNNEQFF. The CDR3, as DNA: TGTGCCAGCAGTCATCCTAGCGGGCGCGGATGGGGGAACAATGAGCAGTTCTTC.

The CDR3 DNA follows: TGTGCCTGGAGTGTAAGGACCGCGAGAAGTAACTATGGCTACACCTTC. Protein: CAWSVRTARSNYGYTF. The chain couples TRBV30 to TRBJ1-2; no clear D. V was pared by 0 bases and J by 1 base, with 15 bases between. Germline CDR1 GTSNPN, CDR2 SVGIG (reference sequence). CDR3 length equals 16 residues. The variable domain in full, with the rest retrieved from reference TRBV30 and TRBJ1-2, is SQTIHQWPATLVQPVGSPLSLECTVEGTSNPNLYWYRQAAGRGLQLLFYSVGIGQISSEVPQNLSASRPQDRQFILSSKKLLLSDSGFYLCAWSVRTARSNYGYTFGSGTRLTVV.

This clonotype appeared a few times. The chain is built from TRBV5-6 and TRBJ2-1; D possibly corresponds to TRBD2 (5 bases). Germline V gene lookup returns CDR1 SGHDT and CDR2 YYEEEE. CDR3 length: 18 residues. V was clipped by 3 bases and J by 3 bases, with 22 bases between them. As DNA, the CDR3 is TGTGCCAGCAGCTCACGAAGGACTGGATTTGGGTTCTACAATGAGCAGTTCTTC. Amino acid sequence: CASSSRRTGFGFYNEQFF.

This chain uses TRBV5-1 with TRBJ1-1; D is ambiguous. The CDR3 extends over 15 amino acids. The germline V gene encodes CDR1 SGHRS and CDR2 YFSETQ. V gave up 5 bases and J gave up 1 base, with 15 bases separating them. The CDR3 is CASRLNSAGNTEAFF. CDR3 coding DNA: TGCGCCAGCAGACTTAATTCTGCAGGGAACACTGAAGCTTTCTTT.

The genes are TRBV28 and TRBJ2-7; TRBD1 agrees at 10 bases. CDR3 length equals 14 residues. Looked up from germline, CDR1 is MDHEN and CDR2 is SYDVKM. Trimming at V came to 8 bases and at J to 3 bases, leaving 7 bases not matched to a gene. CDR3 nucleotide sequence: TGTGCCAGCGGGGACAGGGGCTCCTACTACGAGCAGTACTTC. It specifies CASGDRGSYYEQYF.

The CDR3 reads CASSRSSRVGQPQHF. CDR3 DNA: TGTGCCAGCAGCCGCTCGAGCAGGGTCGGCCAGCCCCAGCATTTT. The V call is TRBV16, the J call TRBJ1-5; a possible D gene is TRBD1 (5 bases). Germline V lookup: CDR1 KGHSY, CDR2 FQNENV. This CDR3 has 15 amino acids. V lost 4 bases, J lost 7 bases, and 17 bases lay in between.

This clonotype was observed a few times. This chain links TRBV29-1 with TRBJ2-1, with TRBD1 matching over 8 bases. The germline V gene has CDR1 SQVTM and CDR2 ANQGSEA. The CDR3 loop spans 14 amino acids. V lost 2 bases to trimming and J lost 7 bases; unmatched junction nucleotides: 7. In DNA form, the CDR3 reads TGCAGCGTTGAACAGGGGGCTTTGGGGAATGAGCAGTTCTTC. Protein product: CSVEQGALGNEQFF.

The table lists this clonotype with a few counts. The chain links TRBV20-1 to TRBJ2-3; tentative D call: TRBD2 (5 bases). Germline CDR1 reads DFQATT; CDR2 reads SNEGSKA (reference sequence). This CDR3 spans 12 amino acids. V lost 6 bases to trimming and J lost 3 bases, with 10 bases between them. Here the CDR3 reads CSAEGPTDTQYF. For the CDR3, the DNA is TGCAGTGCAGAGGGTCCAACAGATACGCAGTATTTT.

The CDR3, as DNA: TGTGCCAGCAGCTTAAGGGCGGGGGTCTCCTACGAGCAGTACTTC. It translates to CASSLRAGVSYEQYF. The V gene is TRBV11-2, the J gene TRBJ2-7; 7 bases match TRBD2. The J segment lost 0 bases and the V segment lost 2 bases, leaving 4 bases of the junction unmatched. CDR3 size: 15 residues. CDR1 is SGHAT and CDR2 is FQNNGV in the germline V gene. Supplemented by reference TRBV11-2 and TRBJ2-7, the full variable domain reads EAGVAQSPRYKIIEKRQSVAFWCNPISGHATLYWYQQILGQGPKLLIQFQNNGVVDDSQLPKDRFSAERLKGVDSTLKIQPAKLEDSAVYLCASSLRAGVSYEQYFGPGTRLTVT.

This clonotype showed up just a few times. The V and J genes are TRBV7-9 and TRBJ2-2; D is perhaps TRBD2 (5 bases). In germline, CDR1 is SEHNR, CDR2 FQNEAQ (reference sequence). V dropped 6 bases and J dropped 4 bases, with 15 bases sitting between them. CDR3 size: 15 residues. The CDR3 DNA is TGTGCCAGCAGGTCCCGGGGTTCTGGCACCGGGGAGCTGTTTTTT. Protein product: CASRSRGSGTGELFF.